One and the same sample provided the 28 T cell receptor beta chains below, sequenced in a study of response to subunit inactivated influenza vaccine. TCRdb reanalysed the RT-PCR reads using MiXCR and keeps one entry per CDR3 protein. The table includes a few hundred thousand distinct CDR3 sequences, around 15% detected once. Sequenced material: PBMCs from blood, taken 12 days after vaccination. These receptor sequences come from a man aged 50-59 years who received an inactivated influenza vaccine.

In its sample, this clonotype was seen a few times. The CDR3 DNA sequence: TGCAGTGCTAGTATCTCTGAAGCTTTCTTT. Amino acids: CSASISEAFF. The V call is TRBV20-1, the J call TRBJ1-1; D unresolved. Germline V gives CDR1 DFQATT, CDR2 SNEGSKA (reference sequence). The length of the CDR3 is 10 residues. Trimming took off 3 bases at V and 6 bases at J, with 5 bases between the two ends.

The chain combines TRBV15 with TRBJ2-2; D gene uncertain. The CDR3 has 14 residues. Trimming removed 3 bases at V and 5 bases at J, with 10 bases between. Germline loops: CDR1 LNHNV, CDR2 YYDKDF (reference sequence). The CDR3, as DNA: TGTGCCACCAGCAGCCGAGTGGAGACCGGGGAGCTGTTTTTT. This gives the protein CATSSRVETGELFF.

This clonotype was counted only a few times. The J gene is TRBJ2-3, the V gene TRBV5-1, with D possibly TRBD1 on 6 matching bases. V was clipped by 0 bases and J by 5 bases, with 13 bases between them. Per the germline V gene, CDR1 is SGHRS and CDR2 is YFSETQ. This CDR3 region has 15 residues. The CDR3 loop reads CASSLDGGRGDTQYF. CDR3 nucleotide sequence: TGCGCCAGCAGCTTGGATGGGGGCCGTGGAGATACGCAGTATTTT.

This sequence joins TRBV28 and TRBJ2-1; D is undetermined. The germline CDR1 and CDR2 sequences are MDHEN and SYDVKM. The ends were cut back, 2 bases at V and 2 bases at J, with 13 bases in the middle. This CDR3 has 16 amino acids. The CDR3 DNA follows: TGTGCCAGCAGTTTAGGACGTCTTCCGCCCTACAATGAGCAGTTCTTC. Translating it yields CASSLGRLPPYNEQFF.

This clonotype has just a few counts. The CDR3 here is CASSLDIYTGELFF. The CDR3 DNA is TGTGCCAGCAGCTTGGACATTTACACCGGGGAGCTGTTTTTT. V gene TRBV7-9 combines with J gene TRBJ2-2, with D possibly being TRBD1 (5 bases). V was trimmed by 3 bases and J by 3 bases, leaving 8 bases between them. This CDR3 has 14 residues. Germline lookup yields CDR1 SEHNR and CDR2 FQNEAQ (reference sequence).

This chain connects TRBV7-8 to TRBJ1-5; D not resolved. The CDR3 loop spans 15 amino acids. Trimming shortened V by 5 bases and J by 7 bases, and 18 bases separated the two germline ends. Germline loops: CDR1 SGHVS, CDR2 FQNEAQ. In DNA, the CDR3 is TGTGCCAGCAGCCCCGACCATGGGGTCATCCAGCCCCAGCATTTT. Translating it yields CASSPDHGVIQPQHF.

This clonotype showed up just a few times. V gene TRBV12-3 or TRBV12-4 combines with J gene TRBJ2-3, with TRBD2 matching 7 bases. The CDR3 spans 15 residues. V shed 3 bases, J shed 2 bases, and the junction held 5 bases outside the gene matches. The CDR3 DNA sequence: TGTGCCAGCAGTTTTAGAGCGGGGATCACAGATACGCAGTATTTT. Its protein product is CASSFRAGITDTQYF.

V and J are TRBV4-3 and TRBJ2-6; the D gene is possibly TRBD1 (5 bases). Germline V gene sequence: CDR1 LGHNA, CDR2 YSLEER. The CDR3 extends over 17 amino acids. The ends were cut back, 1 base at V and 2 bases at J, with 12 bases in the middle. For the CDR3, the DNA is TGCGCCAGCAGCCAAGGATGGACAATGGCTGGGGCCAACGTCCTGACTTTC. It yields the protein CASSQGWTMAGANVLTF.

This clonotype was observed a handful of times. The V call is TRBV7-2, the J call TRBJ2-1, with D unresolved. Trimming pared 4 bases from V and 9 bases from J, leaving 10 bases between. The CDR3 spans 12 residues. Germline assignment: CDR1 SGHTA and CDR2 FQGNSA. CDR3 region: CASSSVVAEQFF. The CDR3 DNA is TGTGCCAGCAGCTCCGTAGTGGCTGAGCAGTTCTTC.

The sample holds many counts of this clonotype. The chain has TRBV4-3 and TRBJ1-6; no reliable D call. Germline assignment: CDR1 LGHNA and CDR2 YSLEER. V lost 0 bases, J lost 5 bases, and 8 bases lay in between. The CDR3 is 15 amino acids. The CDR3 bases are TGCGCCAGCAGCCAAGAGGGCAGCGATAATTCACCCCTCCACTTT. It yields the protein CASSQEGSDNSPLHF.

Note on this clonotype: At one of its ends the junction is not consistent with the germline gene, which may arise from a read error. This chain connects TRBV5-1 to TRBJ2-2; 7 nucleotides line up with TRBD1. The CDR3 runs to 16 residues. Germline V CDR1 and CDR2: SGHRS, YFSETQ. As DNA, the CDR3 is TGCGCCAGCACCTTGGGGGACAGTATAAACACCGGGGAGCTGTTTTTT. Amino acids: CASTLGDSINTGELFF.

This sequence joins TRBV7-9 and TRBJ2-7; the D gene is possibly TRBD2 (6 bases). The CDR3 is made up of 17 amino acids. Germline-derived CDR1 and CDR2 are SEHNR and FQNEAQ (reference sequence). Trimming shortened V by 5 bases and J by 2 bases, and 22 bases separated the two germline ends. The CDR3 reads CASSHPSRGVITYEQYF. CDR3 DNA sequence: TGTGCCAGCAGCCACCCCTCACGCGGGGTAATTACCTACGAGCAGTACTTC.

This clonotype was counted only a few times. The CDR3, as DNA: TGTGCCATCAAACGGCAGGGCAACACCGGGGAGCTGTTTTTT. Its translation: CAIKRQGNTGELFF. The chain has TRBV10-3 and TRBJ2-2; D possibly corresponds to TRBD1 (5 bases). V dropped 7 bases and J dropped 2 bases, with 11 bases sitting between them. CDR3 length equals 14 residues. The V gene's germline CDR1 is ENHRY and CDR2 SYGVKD.

This clonotype was counted only a few times. The V gene is TRBV11-2, the J gene TRBJ2-7; the match to TRBD2 covers 8 bases. Germline CDR1 reads SGHAT; CDR2 reads FQNNGV. This CDR3 spans 19 amino acids. J gave up 4 bases and V 5 bases, and 22 bases lay outside the gene matches. The CDR3 DNA sequence: TGTGCCAGCAGCCCCATCCGCCCCGGGGGAGCGGGGGCGAGATACGAGCAGTACTTC. Amino acid sequence: CASSPIRPGGAGARYEQYF.

This clonotype was picked up many times. The chain is built from TRBV6-2 or TRBV6-3 and TRBJ2-2, with D unresolved. Germline loops: CDR1 MNHEY, CDR2 SVGEGT. There are 11 residues in the CDR3. V was pared by 6 bases and J by 5 bases, with 4 bases between. The CDR3 sequence is CASRSTGELFF. The CDR3 nucleotides read TGTGCCAGCAGGTCAACCGGGGAGCTGTTTTTT.

The chain is built from TRBV7-8 and TRBJ2-1; tentatively, D is TRBD2 (5 bases). The CDR3 runs 14 residues. The V gene lost 8 bases and the J gene lost 3 bases, with 14 bases spanning the gap. Germline assignment: CDR1 SGHVS and CDR2 FQNEAQ. This CDR3 is CASLISRGYNEQFF. The CDR3 DNA is TGTGCCAGCCTCATTAGCCGGGGCTACAATGAGCAGTTCTTC.

This clonotype was seen repeatedly, ten times or more. The chain has TRBV6-1 and TRBJ2-3; possibly TRBD1 for D (6 bases). V was shortened by 3 bases and J by 7 bases, with 11 bases between the two germline ends. The length of the CDR3 is 13 residues. From germline, CDR1 is MNHNS and CDR2 SASEGT. CDR3 sequence: CASSDGGQNTQYF. The CDR3 DNA reads TGTGCCAGCAGTGATGGGGGCCAGAATACGCAGTATTTT.

V is TRBV5-1 and J is TRBJ1-1, with D uncertain. Trimming took 4 bases from V and 1 from J, leaving 8 bases between them. Per the germline V gene, CDR1 is SGHRS and CDR2 is YFSETQ. This CDR3 is built from 13 residues. The CDR3 DNA follows: TGCGCCAGCAGCATGGTACCGAACACTGAAGCTTTCTTT. Protein product: CASSMVPNTEAFF.

The chain recombines TRBV7-8 with TRBJ2-5, with TRBD2 identical over 10 bases. The V and J ends lost 6 bases and 4 bases, in that order; junction bases with no gene match: 8. CDR3 length equals 15 residues. The germline CDR1 and CDR2 sequences are SGHVS and FQNEAQ. This CDR3 reads CASRGVSGGSETQYF. The DNA for the CDR3 is TGTGCCAGCAGAGGGGTTAGCGGGGGGTCAGAGACCCAGTACTTC.

V gene TRBV6-5 combines with J gene TRBJ2-1, with D tentatively TRBD1 (5 bases). The CDR3 runs to 14 residues. From germline, CDR1 is MNHEY and CDR2 SVGAGI. Trimming stripped 2 bases from V and 4 bases from J, with 9 bases between. CDR3 in DNA: TGTGCCAGCAGTTACCGACAGCCATACAATGAGCAGTTCTTC. Translating gives CASSYRQPYNEQFF.

The chain couples TRBV21-1 to TRBJ2-1; no DNA check was done on the table's D call, TRBD2. TRBV21-1 is recorded as a pseudogene. The CDR3 loop spans 14 amino acids. The CDR3 DNA sequence: TGTGCCAGCAGCCTCCTACTAGCGGCCCAGAGGGAGTTCTTC. It yields the protein CASSLLLAAQREFF.

This clonotype was found many times. This chain links TRBV7-9 with TRBJ2-1, with no clear D. The CDR3 runs 11 residues. V lost 5 bases, J lost 11 bases, and 10 bases lay in between. The germline CDR1 and CDR2 sequences are SEHNR and FQNEAQ (reference sequence). CDR3 sequence reads: CASSPLYQQFF. For the CDR3, the DNA is TGTGCCAGCAGCCCCCTCTATCAGCAGTTCTTC.

Comment on this clonotype: A read error may account for a junction end that differs from germline. V is TRBV24-1 and J is TRBJ2-1, with D possibly matching TRBD1 (6 bases). Per the germline V gene, CDR1 is KGHDR and CDR2 is SFDVKD. This CDR3 region has 12 residues. The DNA of the CDR3 is TGTGCCACCAGTGATTTTTGGGACACATTGAGCTTC. It encodes CATSDFWDTLSF.

This clonotype has only a few counts. The V and J genes are TRBV4-3 and TRBJ1-1; 8 bases are shared with TRBD1. CDR1 is LGHNA, CDR2 YSLEER, per germline. After removal of 0 bases from V and 6 bases from J, the junction contained 6 bases not matched to a gene. The CDR3 is made up of 15 amino acids. CDR3 loop: CASSQEWTGRAEAFF. CDR3 DNA sequence: TGCGCCAGCAGCCAAGAATGGACAGGGAGGGCTGAAGCTTTCTTT.

This clonotype was counted a few times. This sequence joins TRBV29-1 and TRBJ2-2; 7 bases agree with TRBD2. The ends lost 6 bases at V and 2 bases at J; junction bases unmatched: 9. This CDR3 region has 15 residues. From germline, CDR1 is SQVTM and CDR2 ANQGSEA. The CDR3 bases are TGCAGCGTATCCCCCCGGGGACTAAACACCGGGGAGCTGTTTTTT. It is translated as CSVSPRGLNTGELFF.

The chain recombines TRBV20-1 with TRBJ1-1; the D gene is possibly TRBD1 (5 bases). V lost 1 base, J lost 7 bases, and 13 bases lay in between. Germline V CDR1 and CDR2: DFQATT, SNEGSKA (reference sequence). The CDR3 covers 13 residues. Here the CDR3 reads CSARASRANEAFF. Here the CDR3 DNA reads TGCAGTGCTAGAGCGAGCAGGGCCAATGAAGCTTTCTTT.

V and J are TRBV4-2 and TRBJ2-1; TRBD2 agrees at 12 bases. The V gene's germline CDR1 is LGHNA and CDR2 YNFKEQ. The CDR3 loop spans 18 amino acids. V lost 1 base, J lost 4 bases, and 8 bases stayed unmatched. CDR3 sequence reads: CASSQVLPGLAGYNEQFF. CDR3 coding DNA: TGTGCCAGCAGCCAAGTCTTACCAGGACTAGCGGGGTACAATGAGCAGTTCTTC.

The rearrangement links TRBV9 to TRBJ2-1; D gene uncertain. The CDR3 is 15 amino acids. The germline V gene encodes CDR1 SGDLS and CDR2 YYNGEE. Trimming took 0 bases from V and 5 from J, leaving 12 bases between them. CDR3 DNA sequence: TGTGCCAGCAGCGTAGAGGGCGCCTCTCACAATGAGCAGTTCTTC. Amino acids: CASSVEGASHNEQFF. The entire variable domain, with the rest obtained from reference TRBV9 and TRBJ2-1, is as follows: DSGVTQTPKHLITATGQRVTLRCSPRSGDLSVYWYQQSLDQGLQFLIQYYNGEERAKGNILERFSAQQFPDLHSELNLSSLELGDSALYFCASSVEGASHNEQFFGPGTRLTVL.